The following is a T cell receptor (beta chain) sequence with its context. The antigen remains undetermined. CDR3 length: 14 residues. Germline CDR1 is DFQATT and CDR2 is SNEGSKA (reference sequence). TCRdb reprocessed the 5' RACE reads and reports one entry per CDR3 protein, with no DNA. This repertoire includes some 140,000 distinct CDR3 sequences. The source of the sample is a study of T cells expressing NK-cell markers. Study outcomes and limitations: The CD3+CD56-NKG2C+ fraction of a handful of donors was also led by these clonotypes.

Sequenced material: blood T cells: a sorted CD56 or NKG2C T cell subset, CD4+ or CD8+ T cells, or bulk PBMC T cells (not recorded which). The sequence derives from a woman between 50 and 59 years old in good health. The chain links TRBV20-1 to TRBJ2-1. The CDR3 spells CSAAHFLGYNEQFF.